This T cell receptor beta chain was retrieved from a study of blood T cell repertoires in COVID-19. The table came from immunoSEQ multiplex PCR; TCRdb's copy has only in-frame clones and leaves some out. Of about 50,000 clones listed, 65% to 85% were seen once; the top ten hold roughly 29%. Germline V gene lookup returns CDR1 MNHEY and CDR2 SMNVEV (reference sequence). CDR3 length equals 14 residues. Trimming cost V 5 bases and J 2 bases, with 13 bases left between them. V is TRBV27 and J is TRBJ2-7; D might be TRBD2 (6 bases). Sequencing used peripheral blood. The sequence came from an elderly woman with COVID-19, enrolled during active disease. CDR3 bases: TGTGCCAGCAGTGCAGCTAGCGCTGCCTACGAGCAGTACTTC. As protein: CASSAASAAYEQYF.